The 13 T cell receptor beta chains below come from one sample, sequenced in a study of T cells in localized non-small cell lung cancer. The method was immunoSEQ multiplex PCR; TCRdb's version includes in-frame clones alone and lacks a portion of them. The sample records about 52,000 clones, roughly 80% being singletons. The sample consisted of PBMCs, taken before any cancer treatment. The source of these receptors is a woman aged 35 to 70 with stage II lung adenocarcinoma.

A word on this clone: The same CDR3 is also encoded by other DNA sequences in this sample. The chain has TRBV9 and TRBJ1-1, with D perhaps TRBD1 (6 bases). The length of the CDR3 is 13 residues. Trimming took 3 bases from V and 5 from J, leaving 11 bases between them. Germline lookup yields CDR1 SGDLS and CDR2 YYNGEE. The CDR3 loop is CASSANRVTEAFF. The CDR3 DNA sequence: TGTGCCAGCAGCGCCAACAGGGTTACTGAAGCTTTCTTT.

V usage is TRBV20-1 and J usage is TRBJ2-3, with D tentatively TRBD1 or TRBD2 (5 bases each). Germline V gene sequence: CDR1 DFQATT, CDR2 SNEGSKA (reference sequence). This CDR3 contains 10 residues. CDR3 nucleotide sequence: TGCAGCCCTTCCGGGACGGCGCAGTATTTT. This encodes CSPSGTAQYF.

The V call is TRBV5-5, the J call TRBJ1-1; no clear D gene. Germline assignment: CDR1 SGHKS and CDR2 YYEKEE (reference sequence). V was trimmed by 3 bases and J by 1 base, leaving 19 bases between them. This CDR3 contains 17 residues. For the CDR3, the DNA is TGTGCCAGCAGCTCCATTCGGGGTTCGGGGAAGAACACTGAAGCTTTCTTT. Translated: CASSSIRGSGKNTEAFF.

This chain links TRBV19 with TRBJ2-3; the D gene is possibly TRBD1 (7 bases). The V end was cut by 3 bases, the J end by 2 bases, with 18 bases between. Germline CDR1 reads LNHDA; CDR2 reads SQIVND (reference sequence). CDR3 length: 17 residues. This chain's CDR3 is CASSIQGAGGHTDTQYF. The CDR3 DNA reads TGTGCCAGTAGTATTCAAGGGGCAGGGGGGCACACAGATACGCAGTATTTT.

This clone has just a few counts. The rearrangement links TRBV4-1 to TRBJ2-3; 8 bases are a match to TRBD2. This CDR3 has 16 residues. The V gene's germline CDR1 is MGHRA and CDR2 YSYEKL. Trimming cost V 0 bases and J 2 bases; bases outside gene matches: 4. The CDR3: CASSQDPGLDTDTQYF. The CDR3 DNA reads as TGCGCCAGCAGCCAAGATCCGGGACTAGACACAGATACGCAGTATTTT.

This clone has more than one count but fewer than ten. The V and J genes are TRBV11-2 and TRBJ1-1, with a weak D call TRBD1 (6 bases). V was pared by 2 bases and J by 4 bases, with 14 bases between. The CDR3 has 15 residues. Germline CDR1 SGHAT, CDR2 FQNNGV. The CDR3 reads CASSLLGALATEAFF. The CDR3 nucleotides are TGTGCCAGCAGCTTATTGGGGGCTTTGGCCACTGAAGCTTTCTTT.

The chain is built from TRBV9 and TRBJ2-2; TRBD2 might be the D (6 bases). CDR1 and CDR2 from the germline V gene are SGDLS and YYNGEE. Trimming cost V 0 bases and J 5 bases, with 11 bases left between them. The CDR3 sequence is 15 residues long. CDR3 amino acids: CASSVVGRGTGELFF. The CDR3 DNA follows: TGTGCCAGCAGCGTAGTGGGGCGGGGAACCGGGGAGCTGTTTTTT.

The chain links TRBV6-6 to TRBJ2-5, with D hard to call. Germline CDR1 reads MNHNY; CDR2 reads SVGAGI (reference sequence). Trimming took 2 bases from V and 2 from J, leaving 9 bases between them. This CDR3 has 14 residues. CDR3 sequence (DNA): TGTGCCAGCAGTTACCTGCAGCCTCAAGAGACCCAGTACTTC. It specifies CASSYLQPQETQYF.

The genes are TRBV6-1 and TRBJ2-3; maybe TRBD2 (7 bases). Trimming shortened V by 4 bases and J by 5 bases, and 16 bases separated the two germline ends. The germline CDR1 and CDR2 sequences are MNHNS and SASEGT. This CDR3 contains 15 residues. The DNA for the CDR3 is TGTGCCAGCAGTGTTACGGGGGGCGCGGAAGATACGCAGTATTTT. Its translation: CASSVTGGAEDTQYF.

The chain is built from TRBV2 and TRBJ2-5; D perhaps matches TRBD1 (5 bases). Germline V gene sequence: CDR1 SNHLY, CDR2 FYNNEI. V gave up 8 bases and J gave up 5 bases, with 12 bases separating them. The CDR3 has 12 residues. For the CDR3, the DNA is TGTGCCAGCGGACCAGGGATGGAGACCCAGTACTTC. Its protein is CASGPGMETQYF. Together with reference TRBV2 and TRBJ2-5, the CDR3 gives the full variable domain: EPEVTQTPSHQVTQMGQEVILRCVPISNHLYFYWYRQILGQKVEFLVSFYNNEISEKSEIFDDQFSVERPDGSNFTLKIRSTKLEDSAMYFCASGPGMETQYFGPGTRLLVL.

CDR3 nucleotides: TGTGCCAGCAGTCCAAGGACTCGGGGCCCCTACGAGCAGTACTTC. It yields the protein CASSPRTRGPYEQYF. The chain links TRBV28 to TRBJ2-7; TRBD1 or TRBD2 may be the D gene (5 bases each). The CDR3 is 15 residues long. Germline CDR1 is MDHEN and CDR2 is SYDVKM. Deletions cut 5 bases from V and 2 bases from J, with 16 bases between.

This clone was counted a single time. The V and J genes are TRBV28 and TRBJ2-7; D is undetermined. The CDR3 runs to 11 residues. Looked up from germline, CDR1 is MDHEN and CDR2 is SYDVKM. The V end lost 7 bases, the J end lost 3 bases, and 7 bases lay between the germline ends. The CDR3 DNA reads as TGTGCCAGCAAACGTCACTACGAGCAGTACTTC. Translated: CASKRHYEQYF.

This chain joins TRBV28 and TRBJ2-7; D is ambiguous. Between the trimmed V and J ends, which lost 4 bases and 10 bases, there was a span of 14 bases. The CDR3 has 12 residues. CDR1 is MDHEN, CDR2 SYDVKM, per germline. This CDR3 reads CASSSSPWYQYF. The CDR3 coding sequence is TGTGCCAGCAGTTCCTCCCCGTGGTATCAGTACTTC.